Listed here are 32 T cell receptor beta chains from one sample, sequenced in a study of T cell changes during pregnancy in multiple sclerosis. Clones were read by immunoSEQ multiplex PCR, and TCRdb kept only the in-frame ones, dropping some. In the table there are approximately 89,000 clones, approximately 94% of which are singletons. This specimen consisted of peripheral blood, obtained in the third trimester of pregnancy. The receptors shown here come from a female donor with multiple sclerosis, enrolled in a pregnancy study.

This clone was picked up one time. This rearrangement joins TRBV19 to TRBJ1-3; D perhaps matches TRBD1 (6 bases). Germline CDR1 reads LNHDA; CDR2 reads SQIVND (reference sequence). Trimming left V 8 bases short and J 1 base short, with 15 bases between. The CDR3 consists of 15 residues. The CDR3 sequence is CASLSMGASGNTIYF. In DNA, the CDR3 is TGTGCCAGTTTATCCATGGGGGCTTCTGGAAACACCATATATTTT.

This chain links TRBV7-2 with TRBJ2-2; 15 nucleotides line up with TRBD2. Germline-derived CDR1 and CDR2 are SGHTA and FQGNSA. This CDR3 contains 17 residues. The trim removed 4 bases at V and 5 bases at J, leaving 5 bases unmatched. The CDR3 coding sequence is TGTGCCAGCAGCTCGCCGGGACTAGCGGGGGGTACCGGGGAGCTGTTTTTT. As protein: CASSSPGLAGGTGELFF.

The CDR3 DNA reads TGTGCCAGTAGCTATGGAGGGATCTACGAGCAGTACTTC. This translates into CASSYGGIYEQYF. The V gene is TRBV19, the J gene TRBJ2-7, with D maybe TRBD2 (6 bases). The CDR3 is 13 amino acids. CDR1 and CDR2 (germline): LNHDA, SQIVND (reference sequence). The ends were cut back, 6 bases at V and 3 bases at J, with 12 bases in the middle.

In its sample, this clone was seen a few times. The V and J genes are TRBV10-1 and TRBJ2-2; 7 bases agree with TRBD1. V was clipped by 8 bases and J by 3 bases; unmatched bases: 9. The germline CDR1 and CDR2 sequences are WNHNN and SYGVQD (reference sequence). CDR3 length equals 15 residues. The CDR3 coding sequence is TGCGCCAGCCTCCTTGACAGGGAAGACACCGGGGAGCTGTTTTTT. Translated, it gives CASLLDREDTGELFF.

The chain uses TRBV10-1 and TRBJ2-5, with TRBD2 matching 10 bases. The CDR3 contains 14 residues. J lost 4 bases, V lost 6 bases, and 5 bases had no gene match. The germline CDR1 and CDR2 sequences are WNHNN and SYGVQD (reference sequence). The CDR3 is CASSGSGRRETQYF. CDR3 sequence (DNA): TGCGCCAGCAGCGGTAGCGGGAGGCGAGAGACCCAGTACTTC.

The chain couples TRBV4-3 to TRBJ2-2, with 9 bases identical to TRBD2. The germline CDR1 and CDR2 sequences are LGHNA and YSLEER. V dropped 0 bases and J dropped 0; count of bases not matched to a gene: 5. This CDR3 has 18 amino acids. The CDR3 sequence: CASSQDPAGGANTGELFF. CDR3 bases: TGCGCCAGCAGCCAAGATCCAGCGGGAGGTGCGAACACCGGGGAGCTGTTTTTT.

This clone was counted between two and nine times. This rearrangement joins TRBV27 to TRBJ2-7, with TRBD2 matching over 8 bases. The CDR3 has 15 residues. Per germline, CDR1 MNHEY and CDR2 SMNVEV (reference sequence). Trimming removed 6 bases from V and 2 bases from J; junction bases left unmatched: 9. The CDR3 sequence is CASSYSGVTTYEQYF. The CDR3 nucleotides are TGTGCCAGCAGCTATAGCGGGGTGACTACCTACGAGCAGTACTTC.

This chain connects TRBV4-2 to TRBJ1-4; TRBD1 might be the D (5 bases). Germline CDR1 reads LGHNA; CDR2 reads YNFKEQ. Between the trimmed V and J ends, which lost 4 bases and 8 bases, there was a span of 11 bases. This CDR3 region has 13 residues. The CDR3 coding sequence is TGTGCCAGCAGCCCGGGGGGGGGAGAAAAACTGTTTTTT. Translation: CASSPGGGEKLFF.

The table lists this clone with a few counts. The gene calls are TRBV10-3 and TRBJ1-2; TRBD1 might be the D (6 bases). Germline assignment: CDR1 ENHRY and CDR2 SYGVKD. The V gene lost 2 bases and the J gene lost 5 bases, with 9 bases spanning the gap. The CDR3 runs to 13 residues. The CDR3 here is CAISEPGEYGYTF. The CDR3 nucleotides are TGTGCCATCAGTGAGCCAGGGGAGTATGGCTACACCTTC.

The chain is built from TRBV5-1 and TRBJ2-7; TRBD1 is a possible D gene (6 bases). The germline V gene encodes CDR1 SGHRS and CDR2 YFSETQ. The CDR3 is 17 residues long. Trimming removed 7 bases at V and 6 bases at J, with 29 bases between. The CDR3 sequence is CASASSPPLGGTGEQYF. The CDR3 DNA sequence: TGCGCCAGCGCCAGCAGTCCCCCTCTAGGGGGAACAGGCGAGCAGTACTTC. The variable domain in full, with the rest retrieved from reference TRBV5-1 and TRBJ2-7, is KAGVTQTPRYLIKTRGQQVTLSCSPISGHRSVSWYQQTPGQGLQFLFEYFSETQRNKGNFPGRFSGRQFSNSRSEMNVSTLELGDSALYLCASASSPPLGGTGEQYFGPGTRLTVT.

The genes are TRBV5-4 and TRBJ2-1; possibly TRBD2 for D (5 bases). The CDR3 contains 15 residues. The ends were cut back, 1 base at V and 5 bases at J, with 13 bases in the middle. Germline CDR1 reads SGHNT; CDR2 reads YYREEE (reference sequence). The CDR3 region is CASSLWTAIDNEQFF. CDR3 sequence (DNA): TGTGCCAGCAGCTTGTGGACTGCCATTGACAATGAGCAGTTCTTC.

The genes are TRBV19 and TRBJ2-1, with TRBD2 matching 14 bases. Trimming took 3 bases from V and 6 from J; bases not matched to a gene: 7. This CDR3 spans 17 amino acids. Germline V lookup: CDR1 LNHDA, CDR2 SQIVND (reference sequence). CDR3 protein: CASSIRLAGGPGNEQFF. CDR3 in DNA: TGTGCCAGTAGTATCCGACTAGCGGGAGGGCCTGGCAATGAGCAGTTCTTC.

The chain uses TRBV28 and TRBJ1-6; possibly TRBD1 for D (6 bases). The CDR3 runs to 15 residues. The germline gives CDR1 MDHEN, CDR2 SYDVKM. The V end lost 5 bases, the J end lost 5 bases, and 13 bases lay between the germline ends. In DNA form, the CDR3 reads TGTGCCAGCAGTAAAGGGACATCCAATAATTCACCCCTCCACTTT. Residues: CASSKGTSNNSPLHF.

The chain uses TRBV6-1 and TRBJ2-7; 10 bases line up with TRBD2. Unmatched junction bases numbered 7, after V lost 4 bases and J lost 4 bases. Germline assignment: CDR1 MNHNS and CDR2 SASEGT. CDR3 length equals 15 residues. CDR3 sequence reads: CASSVLSGRGYEQYF. CDR3 coding DNA: TGTGCCAGCAGTGTTTTGAGCGGGAGGGGGTACGAGCAGTACTTC.

The chain joins TRBV5-1 to TRBJ2-5, with TRBD2 matching 8 bases. The CDR3 contains 13 residues. The J segment lost 5 bases and the V segment lost 10 bases, leaving 10 bases of the junction unmatched. Germline CDR1 reads SGHRS; CDR2 reads YFSETQ. CDR3 residues: CASHTGGVETQYF. For the CDR3, the DNA is TGCGCCTCTCATACGGGAGGGGTCGAGACCCAGTACTTC.

There are a few counts of this clone. The chain employs TRBV4-2 and TRBJ2-2, with TRBD2 matching 8 bases. Trimming removed 0 bases from V and 2 bases from J; junction bases left unmatched: 8. CDR1 is LGHNA, CDR2 YNFKEQ, per germline. This CDR3 spans 18 amino acids. As DNA, the CDR3 is TGTGCCAGCAGCCAAGATCCCACGGCGGGAGGTAACACCGGGGAGCTGTTTTTT. Protein: CASSQDPTAGGNTGELFF.

This rearrangement joins TRBV6-5 to TRBJ1-5; a possible D gene is TRBD1 (5 bases). Trimming cost V 6 bases and J 5 bases, with 14 bases left between them. The germline V gene has CDR1 MNHEY and CDR2 SVGAGI. This CDR3 is built from 14 residues. The CDR3 DNA is TGTGCCAGCAGCTCCCCCGGGGGTTATCAGCCCCAGCATTTT. Encoded protein: CASSSPGGYQPQHF.

J is TRBJ2-1 and V is TRBV7-8; D possibly corresponds to TRBD2 (7 bases). The V end was cut by 5 bases, the J end by 9 bases, with 23 bases between. Per germline, CDR1 SGHVS and CDR2 FQNEAQ. The CDR3 loop spans 16 amino acids. The CDR3 bases are TGTGCCAGCAGCCACAGGGCTGATGGGGGGGTAGGTGAGCAGTTCTTC. The encoded protein is CASSHRADGGVGEQFF. Full variable domain (missing parts from reference TRBV7-8 and TRBJ2-1): GAGVSQSPRYKVAKRGQDVALRCDPISGHVSLFWYQQALGQGPEFLTYFQNEAQLDKSGLPSDRFFAERPEGSVSTLKIQRTQQEDSAVYLCASSHRADGGVGEQFFGPGTRLTVL.

J is TRBJ2-7 and V is TRBV7-9; 7 nucleotides align to TRBD1. With 5 bases clipped from V and 1 base from J, the junction kept 14 bases outside the gene matches. This CDR3 comprises 17 residues. The germline V gene has CDR1 SEHNR and CDR2 FQNEAQ (reference sequence). In DNA form, the CDR3 reads TGTGCCAGCAGCACTATGACAGGGCCATCCCCTTCCTACGAGCAGTACTTC. It yields the protein CASSTMTGPSPSYEQYF.

The chain employs TRBV7-2 and TRBJ2-2; the D gene is possibly TRBD1 (5 bases). Looked up from germline, CDR1 is SGHTA and CDR2 is FQGNSA. The CDR3 is made up of 13 amino acids. V shed 3 bases and J shed 4 bases, with 6 bases lying between them. The CDR3 sequence: CASSFRATGELFF. The CDR3 region has the DNA TGTGCCAGCAGCTTCAGGGCCACCGGGGAGCTGTTTTTT.

This clone came up once. This chain uses TRBV7-9 with TRBJ2-2, with D possibly matching TRBD2 (6 bases). The CDR3 loop spans 17 amino acids. CDR1 SEHNR and CDR2 FQNEAQ come from the germline V gene (reference sequence). V lost 0 bases, J lost 3 bases, and 14 bases lay in between. The CDR3 DNA reads TGTGCCAGCAGCTTAGCATCTATCGCGGGGTACACCGGGGAGCTGTTTTTT. Protein: CASSLASIAGYTGELFF. Complete variable domain (other parts from reference TRBV7-9 and TRBJ2-2): DTGVSQNPRHKITKRGQNVTFRCDPISEHNRLYWYRQTLGQGPEFLTYFQNEAQLEKSRLLSDRFSAERPKGSFSTLEIQRTEQGDSAMYLCASSLASIAGYTGELFFGEGSRLTVL.

The rearrangement joins TRBV5-1 to TRBJ2-1, with TRBD2 identical over 7 bases. V trimming: 5 bases; J trimming: 6 bases; junction bases outside the gene matches: 11. Germline V gives CDR1 SGHRS, CDR2 YFSETQ. This CDR3 comprises 15 residues. Here the CDR3 DNA reads TGCGCCAGCAGTTTGAAGACTAGCAATCTCAATGAGCAGTTCTTC. Amino acid sequence: CASSLKTSNLNEQFF.

The chain carries TRBV5-6 and TRBJ2-7, with 7 bases fitting TRBD2. Germline-derived CDR1 and CDR2 are SGHDT and YYEEEE. The CDR3 has 11 amino acids. Trimming at V came to 4 bases and at J to 5 bases, leaving 0 bases not matched to a gene. CDR3 region: CASSREDEQYF. The CDR3, as DNA: TGTGCCAGCAGCCGGGAGGACGAGCAGTACTTC.

This clone was observed once. CDR3 coding DNA: TGTGCCAGCAGCCACCAGGGGGCGCGGTCCTACAATGAGCAGTTCTTC. Translated: CASSHQGARSYNEQFF. This rearrangement joins TRBV7-6 to TRBJ2-1, with TRBD1 matching over 8 bases. CDR1 and CDR2 (germline): SGHVS, FNYEAQ. Trimming at V came to 5 bases and at J to 1 base, leaving 7 bases not matched to a gene. The CDR3 is 16 amino acids.

The V and J genes are TRBV19 and TRBJ2-5; 9 bases agree with TRBD2. The V gene's germline CDR1 is LNHDA and CDR2 SQIVND (reference sequence). The CDR3 consists of 14 residues. Losses at the gene ends were 6 bases for V and 2 bases for J; bases not matched to a gene: 4. The CDR3: CASSKGLAQETQYF. CDR3 nucleotides: TGTGCCAGTAGCAAGGGACTAGCTCAAGAGACCCAGTACTTC.

A single count supports this clone. The chain couples TRBV6-5 to TRBJ1-2; 7 bases align to TRBD1. Germline V CDR1 and CDR2: MNHEY, SVGAGI. After removal of 6 bases from V and 4 bases from J, the junction contained 2 bases not matched to a gene. This CDR3 has 12 residues. The CDR3 sequence is CASSRQGYGYTF. The CDR3 DNA follows: TGTGCCAGCAGCCGACAGGGCTATGGCTACACCTTC.

V usage is TRBV5-1 and J usage is TRBJ2-3, with 8 bases identical to TRBD2. Germline CDR1 SGHRS, CDR2 YFSETQ. This CDR3 is 15 amino acids long. V shed 1 base, J shed 7 bases, and the junction held 8 bases outside the gene matches. CDR3 bases: TGCGCCAGCAGCTTGTGGGCTAGCGGGCCAAATACGCAGTATTTT. Amino acid sequence: CASSLWASGPNTQYF. The full variable domain, in which reference TRBV5-1 and TRBJ2-3 provide the parts outside the CDR3, is KAGVTQTPRYLIKTRGQQVTLSCSPISGHRSVSWYQQTPGQGLQFLFEYFSETQRNKGNFPGRFSGRQFSNSRSEMNVSTLELGDSALYLCASSLWASGPNTQYFGPGTRLTVL.

The rearrangement joins TRBV5-1 to TRBJ2-5; unclear D gene. With 0 bases removed from V and 5 bases from J, the gap between germline ends came to 11 bases. CDR3 size: 14 residues. The germline V gene has CDR1 SGHRS and CDR2 YFSETQ. The CDR3: CASSLAAETETQYF. The CDR3 DNA is TGCGCCAGCAGCTTGGCCGCGGAGACGGAGACCCAGTACTTC.

The rearrangement links TRBV28 to TRBJ1-2; possibly TRBD1 for D (5 bases). Germline V gene data show CDR1 as MDHEN and CDR2 as SYDVKM. V was cut by 7 bases and J by 8 bases, with 17 bases left in between. This CDR3 is built from 13 residues. CDR3 in amino acids: CASTSLGAIGYTF. The DNA of the CDR3 is TGTGCCAGCACCAGCCTTGGGGCGATAGGCTACACCTTC.

The CDR3 DNA sequence: TGTGCCAGCAGCTCACCCCCCCAGCGTAGTCTGAAGGATGAGCAGTTCTTC. Its translation: CASSSPPQRSLKDEQFF. V and J are TRBV9 and TRBJ2-1; D unclear. The V end lost 4 bases, the J end lost 8 bases, and 25 bases lay between the germline ends. Germline loops: CDR1 SGDLS, CDR2 YYNGEE. The CDR3 consists of 17 residues. The whole variable domain, filled in from reference TRBV9 and TRBJ2-1, reads DSGVTQTPKHLITATGQRVTLRCSPRSGDLSVYWYQQSLDQGLQFLIQYYNGEERAKGNILERFSAQQFPDLHSELNLSSLELGDSALYFCASSSPPQRSLKDEQFFGPGTRLTVL.

This chain links TRBV5-4 with TRBJ2-1; 10 nucleotides agree with TRBD2. CDR3 length: 17 amino acids. Germline values: CDR1 SGHNT, CDR2 YYREEE (reference sequence). With V trimmed by 4 bases and J by 2 bases, 9 bases remained unmatched. The CDR3 loop reads CASSPEASGSPYNEQFF. The CDR3 DNA follows: TGTGCCAGCAGCCCGGAGGCTAGCGGGAGTCCCTACAATGAGCAGTTCTTC.

The chain carries TRBV5-5 and TRBJ2-5; 8 bases are a match to TRBD1. With V trimmed by 7 bases and J by 0 bases, 8 bases remained unmatched. CDR3 length: 15 amino acids. Per the germline V gene, CDR1 is SGHKS and CDR2 is YYEKEE (reference sequence). CDR3 in DNA: TGTGCCAGCGGCAAGACAGGGGTGTACCAAGAGACCCAGTACTTC. Translating it yields CASGKTGVYQETQYF.